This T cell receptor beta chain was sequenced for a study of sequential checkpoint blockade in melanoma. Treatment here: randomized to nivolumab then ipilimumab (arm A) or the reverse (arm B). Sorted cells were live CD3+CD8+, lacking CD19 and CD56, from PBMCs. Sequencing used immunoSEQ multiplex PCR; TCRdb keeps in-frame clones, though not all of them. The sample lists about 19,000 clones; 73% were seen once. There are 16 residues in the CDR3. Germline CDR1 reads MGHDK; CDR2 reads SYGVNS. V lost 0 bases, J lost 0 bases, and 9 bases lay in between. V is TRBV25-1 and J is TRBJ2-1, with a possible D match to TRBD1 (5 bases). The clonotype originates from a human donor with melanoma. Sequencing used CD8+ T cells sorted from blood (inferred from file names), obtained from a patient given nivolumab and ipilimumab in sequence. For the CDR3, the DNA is TGTGCCAGCAGTGAATACAGGGCGAGCTCCTACAATGAGCAGTTCTTC. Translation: CASSEYRASSYNEQFF.